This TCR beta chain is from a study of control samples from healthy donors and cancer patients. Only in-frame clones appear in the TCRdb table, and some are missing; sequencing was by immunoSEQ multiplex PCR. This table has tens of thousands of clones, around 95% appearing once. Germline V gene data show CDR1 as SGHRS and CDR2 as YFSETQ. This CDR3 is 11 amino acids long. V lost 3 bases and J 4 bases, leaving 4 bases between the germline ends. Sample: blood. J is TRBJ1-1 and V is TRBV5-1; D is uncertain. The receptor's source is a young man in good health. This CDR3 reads CASSSPTEAFF. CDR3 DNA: TGCGCCAGCAGCTCCCCCACTGAAGCTTTCTTT. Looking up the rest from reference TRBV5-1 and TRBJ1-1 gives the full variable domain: KAGVTQTPRYLIKTRGQQVTLSCSPISGHRSVSWYQQTPGQGLQFLFEYFSETQRNKGNFPGRFSGRQFSNSRSEMNVSTLELGDSALYLCASSSPTEAFFGQGTRLTVV.